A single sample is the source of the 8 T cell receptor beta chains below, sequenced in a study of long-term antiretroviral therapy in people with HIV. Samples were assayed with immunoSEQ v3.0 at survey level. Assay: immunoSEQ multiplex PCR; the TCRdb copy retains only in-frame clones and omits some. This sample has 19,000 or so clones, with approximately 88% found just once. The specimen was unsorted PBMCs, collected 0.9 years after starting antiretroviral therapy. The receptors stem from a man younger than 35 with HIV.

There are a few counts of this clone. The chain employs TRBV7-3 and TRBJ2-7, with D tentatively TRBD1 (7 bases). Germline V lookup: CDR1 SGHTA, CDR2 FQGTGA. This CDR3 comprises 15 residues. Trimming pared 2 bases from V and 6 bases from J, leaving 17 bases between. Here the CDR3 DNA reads TGTGCCAGCAGCTTACGTCAGGGGGGATTCTCCGAGCAGTACGTC. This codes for CASSLRQGGFSEQYV.

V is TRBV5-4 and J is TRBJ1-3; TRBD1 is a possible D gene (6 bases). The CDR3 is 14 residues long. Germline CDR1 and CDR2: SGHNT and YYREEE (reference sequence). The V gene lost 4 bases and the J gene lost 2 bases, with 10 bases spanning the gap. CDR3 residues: CASSGGGAGNTIYF. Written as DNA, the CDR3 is TGTGCCAGCAGCGGAGGGGGAGCTGGAAACACCATATATTTT.

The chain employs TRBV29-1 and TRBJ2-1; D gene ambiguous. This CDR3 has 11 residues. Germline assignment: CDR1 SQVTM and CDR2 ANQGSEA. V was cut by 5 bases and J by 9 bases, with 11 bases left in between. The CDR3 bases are TGCAGCGTTCCGCAGGTCACTGAGCAGTTCTTC. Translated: CSVPQVTEQFF.

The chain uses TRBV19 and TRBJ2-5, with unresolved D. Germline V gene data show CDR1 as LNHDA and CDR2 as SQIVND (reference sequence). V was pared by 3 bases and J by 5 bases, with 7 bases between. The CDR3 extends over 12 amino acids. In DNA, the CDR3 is TGTGCCAGTAGTATTTGGAAGGAGACCCAGTACTTC. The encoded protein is CASSIWKETQYF.

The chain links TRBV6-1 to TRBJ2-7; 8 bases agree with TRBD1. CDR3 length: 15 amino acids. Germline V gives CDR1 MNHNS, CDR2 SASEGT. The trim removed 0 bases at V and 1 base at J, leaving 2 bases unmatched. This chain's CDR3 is CASSEAQGASYEQYF. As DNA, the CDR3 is TGTGCCAGCAGTGAAGCTCAGGGGGCGTCCTACGAGCAGTACTTC.

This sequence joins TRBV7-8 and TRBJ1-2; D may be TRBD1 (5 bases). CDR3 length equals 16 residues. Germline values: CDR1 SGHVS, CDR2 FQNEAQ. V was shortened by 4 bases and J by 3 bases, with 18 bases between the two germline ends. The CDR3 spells CASSSHWGGSHYGYTF. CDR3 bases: TGTGCCAGCAGCTCACATTGGGGGGGAAGTCACTATGGCTACACCTTC.

In DNA, the CDR3 is TGCGCCAGCAGCTTGGAGGGCGGCAATCAGCCCCAGCATTTT. It translates to CASSLEGGNQPQHF. The chain recombines TRBV5-1 with TRBJ1-5; D remains unclear. V lost 0 bases and J 2 bases, leaving 6 bases between the germline ends. The CDR3 runs 14 residues. The germline CDR1 and CDR2 sequences are SGHRS and YFSETQ.

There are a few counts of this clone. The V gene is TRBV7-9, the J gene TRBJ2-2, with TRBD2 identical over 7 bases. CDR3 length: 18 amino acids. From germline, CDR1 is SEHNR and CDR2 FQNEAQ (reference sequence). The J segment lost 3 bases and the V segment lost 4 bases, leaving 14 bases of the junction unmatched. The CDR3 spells CASSSHPSRGGDTGELFF. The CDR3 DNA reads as TGTGCCAGCAGCTCTCACCCTTCTCGCGGGGGAGACACCGGGGAGCTGTTTTTT.